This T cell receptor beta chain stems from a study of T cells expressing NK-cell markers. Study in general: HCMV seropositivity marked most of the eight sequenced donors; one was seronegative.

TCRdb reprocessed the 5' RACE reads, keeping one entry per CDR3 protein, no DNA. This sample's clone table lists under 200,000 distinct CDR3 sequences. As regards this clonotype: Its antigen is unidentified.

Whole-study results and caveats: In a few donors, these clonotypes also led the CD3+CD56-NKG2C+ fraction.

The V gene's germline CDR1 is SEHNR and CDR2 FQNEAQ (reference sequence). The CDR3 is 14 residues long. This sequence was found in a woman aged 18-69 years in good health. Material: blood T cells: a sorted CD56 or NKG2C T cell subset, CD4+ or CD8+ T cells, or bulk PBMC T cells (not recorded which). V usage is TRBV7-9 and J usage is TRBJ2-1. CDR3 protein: CASSPRWTDNEQFF.